This is a list of T cell receptor beta chains from one sample in a study of cytomegalovirus exposure and HLA in healthy donors. Libraries were prepared by immunoSEQ multiplex PCR; TCRdb keeps only in-frame clonotypes and omits some of them. The profile shows 95,000 to 150,000 clones, around 66% of them singletons. Material for sequencing was PBMCs. Receptor source: a woman in her thirties or forties in good health and CMV-seropositive. Both conserved end residues are part of each CDR3. The order of the fields is V gene, D gene, CDR3 protein. A D gene is named only where the DNA matches it firmly.

TRBV29-1,TRBD2,CSVGRGGASTGELFF
TRBV6-1,TRBD1,CASSVGTGNYGYTF
TRBV28,TRBD2,CASIGAGTSGREETQYF
TRBV6-1,NA,CASRSQRQETQYF
TRBV7-7,TRBD2,CASSLTPSGRDGELFF
TRBV7-9,TRBD1,CASSLGTGVGGSYTF
TRBV19,TRBD2,CASRHTSGISYEQYF
TRBV19,NA,CASSVITGKLYNEQFF
TRBV7-7,NA,CAVGGTGELFF
TRBV19,TRBD1,CASSIVGRGSEAFF
TRBV6-5,TRBD1,CASSAWTGGYEQYF
TRBV28,TRBD2,CASSPTLAGEGNEQFF
TRBV6-5,NA,CASSYSVATGTDTQYF
TRBV9,TRBD1,CASSDRGTDSGNTIYF
TRBV2,TRBD1,CASSVPPGQGANQPQHF
TRBV14,NA,CASSQGPYGFTDTQYF
TRBV19,NA,CASGWEGIGQPQHF
TRBV7-9,NA,CASSEQASYEQYF
TRBV2,NA,CASSEAGVEQYF
TRBV18,TRBD1,CASSPPTGSNYGYTF
TRBV5-6,TRBD1,CASSGGQGLEAFF
TRBV15,NA,CATSSGRETEAFF
TRBV14,TRBD2,CASSQVPGRGWDEQFF
TRBV7-7,TRBD2,CASSRRGGGETQYF
TRBV5-4,TRBD1,CASSFTTGGEQYF
TRBV7-7,TRBD2,CASSAGANTGELFF
TRBV5-6,NA,CASSYRRGRQPLHF
TRBV5-1,NA,CASSLESTGNTEAFF
TRBV19,TRBD1,CASSLPGTGPNTEAFF
TRBV6-5,NA,CASSTIQVTEAFF
TRBV28,NA,CASRPGGDRYGYTF
TRBV5-1,TRBD1,CASSRGQGGYTEAFF
TRBV28,TRBD1,CASSYTGTGDLFTEAFF
TRBV6-1,NA,CASSSPPPSLSF
TRBV5-1,TRBD1,CASSSGTGSSYEQYF
TRBV5-6,NA,CASSLVNRNEQYF
TRBV10-3,NA,CAISVAAATDTQYF